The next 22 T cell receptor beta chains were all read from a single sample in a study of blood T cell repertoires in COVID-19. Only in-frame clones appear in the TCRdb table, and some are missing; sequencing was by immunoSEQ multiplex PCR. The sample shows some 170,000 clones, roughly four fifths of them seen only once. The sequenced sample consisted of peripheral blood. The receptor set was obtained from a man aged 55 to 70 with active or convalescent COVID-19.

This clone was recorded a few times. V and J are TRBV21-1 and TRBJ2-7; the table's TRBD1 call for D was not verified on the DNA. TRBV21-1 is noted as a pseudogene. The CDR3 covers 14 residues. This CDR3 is CASSKLGDRVGQYF. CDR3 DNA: TGTGCCAGCAGCAAGCTGGGAGACAGGGTAGGGCAGTACTTC.

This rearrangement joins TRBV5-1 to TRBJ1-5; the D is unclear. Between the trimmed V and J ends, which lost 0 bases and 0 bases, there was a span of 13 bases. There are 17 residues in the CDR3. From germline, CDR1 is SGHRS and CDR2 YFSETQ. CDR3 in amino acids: CASSLAPLTSSNQPQHF. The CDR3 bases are TGCGCCAGCAGCTTGGCCCCCCTGACTTCTAGCAATCAGCCCCAGCATTTT.

In DNA form, the CDR3 reads TGTGCCAGCAGCCCCCAACAGGGGTACGGTGAAAAACTGTTTTTT. Translating it yields CASSPQQGYGEKLFF. The chain has TRBV9 and TRBJ1-4, with 7 bases lining up with TRBD1. Germline V lookup: CDR1 SGDLS, CDR2 YYNGEE. The CDR3 consists of 15 residues. V lost 4 bases to trimming and J lost 7 bases; unmatched junction nucleotides: 10.

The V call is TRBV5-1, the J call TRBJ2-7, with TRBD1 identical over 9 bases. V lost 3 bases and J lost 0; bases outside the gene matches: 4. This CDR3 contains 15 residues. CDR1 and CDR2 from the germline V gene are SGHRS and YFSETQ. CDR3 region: CASSWGQGGSYEQYF. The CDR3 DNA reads TGCGCCAGCAGCTGGGGACAGGGTGGCTCCTACGAGCAGTACTTC.

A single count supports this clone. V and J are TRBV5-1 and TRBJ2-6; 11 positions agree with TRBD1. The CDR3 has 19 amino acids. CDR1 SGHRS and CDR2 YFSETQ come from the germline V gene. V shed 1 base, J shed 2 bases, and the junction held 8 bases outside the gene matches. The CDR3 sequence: CASSLTGQGALTGANVLTF. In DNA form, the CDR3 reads TGCGCCAGCAGCTTGACAGGACAGGGGGCCTTGACTGGGGCCAACGTCCTGACTTTC.

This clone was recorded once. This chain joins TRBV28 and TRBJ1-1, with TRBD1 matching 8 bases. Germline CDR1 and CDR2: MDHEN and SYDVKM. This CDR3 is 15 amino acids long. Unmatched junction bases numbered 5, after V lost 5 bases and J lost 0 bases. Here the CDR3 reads CASSPGGLMNTEAFF. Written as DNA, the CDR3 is TGTGCCAGCAGTCCAGGGGGCCTTATGAACACTGAAGCTTTCTTT.

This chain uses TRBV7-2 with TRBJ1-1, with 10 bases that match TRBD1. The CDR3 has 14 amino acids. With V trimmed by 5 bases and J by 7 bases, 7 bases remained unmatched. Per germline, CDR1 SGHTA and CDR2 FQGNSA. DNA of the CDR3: TGTGCCAGCAGCCCTAGACAGGGGGCGGGTGAAGCTTTCTTT. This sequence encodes CASSPRQGAGEAFF.

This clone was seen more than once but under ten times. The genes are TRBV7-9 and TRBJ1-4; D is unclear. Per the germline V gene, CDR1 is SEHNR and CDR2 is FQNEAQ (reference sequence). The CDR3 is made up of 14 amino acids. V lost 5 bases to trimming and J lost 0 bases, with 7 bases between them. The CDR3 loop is CASSRSTTNEKLFF. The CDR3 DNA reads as TGTGCCAGCAGCCGCAGTACAACTAATGAAAAACTGTTTTTT.

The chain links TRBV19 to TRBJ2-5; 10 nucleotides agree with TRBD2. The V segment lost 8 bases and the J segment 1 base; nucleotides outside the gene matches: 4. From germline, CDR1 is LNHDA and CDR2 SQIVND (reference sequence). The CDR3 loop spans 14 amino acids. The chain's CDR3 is CASGSGGAQETQYF. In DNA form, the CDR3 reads TGTGCCAGTGGGAGCGGGGGGGCCCAAGAGACCCAGTACTTC.

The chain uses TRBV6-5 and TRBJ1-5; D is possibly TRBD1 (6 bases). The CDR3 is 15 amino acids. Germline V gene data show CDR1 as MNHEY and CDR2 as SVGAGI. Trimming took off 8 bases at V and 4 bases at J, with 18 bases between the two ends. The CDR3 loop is CASSSRQGRNQPQHF. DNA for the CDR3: TGTGCCAGCTCCTCCCGGCAGGGGCGAAATCAGCCCCAGCATTTT.

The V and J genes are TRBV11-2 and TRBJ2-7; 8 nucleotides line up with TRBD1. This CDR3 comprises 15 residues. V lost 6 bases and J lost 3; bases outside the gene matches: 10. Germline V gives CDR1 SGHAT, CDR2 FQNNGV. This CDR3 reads CASRRAGTGLYEQYF. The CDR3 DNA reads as TGTGCCAGCAGAAGAGCAGGGACAGGCCTCTACGAGCAGTACTTC.

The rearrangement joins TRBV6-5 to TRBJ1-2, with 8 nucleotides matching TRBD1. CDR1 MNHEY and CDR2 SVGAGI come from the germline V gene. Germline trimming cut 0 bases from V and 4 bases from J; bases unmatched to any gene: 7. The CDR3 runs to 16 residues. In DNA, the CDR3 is TGTGCCAGCAGTTACTCGAGAACAGGGGGAACCTATGGCTACACCTTC. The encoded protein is CASSYSRTGGTYGYTF.

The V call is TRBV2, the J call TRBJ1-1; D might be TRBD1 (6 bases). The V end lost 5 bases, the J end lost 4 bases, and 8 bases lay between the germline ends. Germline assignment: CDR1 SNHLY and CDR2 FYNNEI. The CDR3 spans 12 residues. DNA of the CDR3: TGTGCCAGCAGTCAGGGGCTCACTGAAGCTTTCTTT. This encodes CASSQGLTEAFF.

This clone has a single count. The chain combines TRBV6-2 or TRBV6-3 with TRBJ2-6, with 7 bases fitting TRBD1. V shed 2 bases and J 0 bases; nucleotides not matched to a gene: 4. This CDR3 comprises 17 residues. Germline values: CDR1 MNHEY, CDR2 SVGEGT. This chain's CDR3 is CASSYQGVVSGANVLTF. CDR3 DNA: TGTGCCAGCAGTTACCAGGGGGTAGTCTCTGGGGCCAACGTCCTGACTTTC.

The CDR3 spells CASSSPDRGPEKLFF. CDR3 coding DNA: TGTGCCAGCAGTTCCCCTGACAGGGGGCCTGAAAAACTGTTTTTT. This chain links TRBV6-5 with TRBJ1-4, with 10 bases aligning to TRBD1. The germline V gene has CDR1 MNHEY and CDR2 SVGAGI. The CDR3 is 15 amino acids. The V and J ends lost 4 bases and 7 bases, in that order; junction bases with no gene match: 6.

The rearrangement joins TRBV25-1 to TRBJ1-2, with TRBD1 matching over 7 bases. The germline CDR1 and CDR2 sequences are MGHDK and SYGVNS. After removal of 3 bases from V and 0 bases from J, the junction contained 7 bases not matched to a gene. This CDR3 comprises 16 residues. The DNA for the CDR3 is TGTGCCAGCAGTGACGACAGGGTTTTAGCTAACTATGGCTACACCTTC. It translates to CASSDDRVLANYGYTF.

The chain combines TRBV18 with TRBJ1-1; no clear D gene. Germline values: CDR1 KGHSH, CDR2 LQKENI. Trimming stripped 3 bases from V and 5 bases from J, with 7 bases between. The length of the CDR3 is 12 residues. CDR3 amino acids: CASSPSRTEAFF. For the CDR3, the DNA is TGTGCCAGCTCACCGAGCAGGACTGAAGCTTTCTTT.

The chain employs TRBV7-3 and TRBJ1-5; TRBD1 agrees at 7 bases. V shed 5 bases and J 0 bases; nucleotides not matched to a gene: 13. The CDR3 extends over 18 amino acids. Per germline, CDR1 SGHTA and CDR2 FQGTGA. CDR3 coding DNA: TGTGCCAGCAGCCGCCTTAAGGGGGCGGGGTATAGCAATCAGCCCCAGCATTTT. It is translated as CASSRLKGAGYSNQPQHF.

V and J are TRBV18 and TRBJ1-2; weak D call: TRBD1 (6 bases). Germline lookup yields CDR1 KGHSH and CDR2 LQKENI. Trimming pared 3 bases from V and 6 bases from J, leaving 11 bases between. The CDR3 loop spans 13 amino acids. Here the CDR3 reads CASSPEQGNGYTF. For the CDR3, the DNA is TGTGCCAGCTCACCCGAACAGGGCAATGGCTACACCTTC.

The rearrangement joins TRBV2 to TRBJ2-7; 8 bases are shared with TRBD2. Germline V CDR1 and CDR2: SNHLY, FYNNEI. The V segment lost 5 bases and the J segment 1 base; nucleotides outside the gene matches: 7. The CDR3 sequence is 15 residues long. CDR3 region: CASSPTSGGSYEQYF. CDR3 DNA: TGTGCCAGCAGTCCAACCAGCGGGGGTTCCTACGAGCAGTACTTC.

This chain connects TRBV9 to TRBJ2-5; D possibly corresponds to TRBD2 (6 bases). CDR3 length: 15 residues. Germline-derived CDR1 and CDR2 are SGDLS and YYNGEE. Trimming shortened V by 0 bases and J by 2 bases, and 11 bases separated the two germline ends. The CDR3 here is CASSVGLVGQETQYF. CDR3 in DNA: TGTGCCAGCAGCGTAGGACTAGTAGGGCAAGAGACCCAGTACTTC.

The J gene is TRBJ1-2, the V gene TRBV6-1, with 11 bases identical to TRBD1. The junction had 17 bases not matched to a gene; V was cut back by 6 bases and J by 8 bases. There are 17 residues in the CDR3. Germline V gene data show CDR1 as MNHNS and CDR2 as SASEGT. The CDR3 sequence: CASSETGTGGTSRGYTF. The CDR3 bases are TGTGCCAGCAGCGAAACCGGGACAGGGGGGACATCCCGGGGCTACACCTTC.